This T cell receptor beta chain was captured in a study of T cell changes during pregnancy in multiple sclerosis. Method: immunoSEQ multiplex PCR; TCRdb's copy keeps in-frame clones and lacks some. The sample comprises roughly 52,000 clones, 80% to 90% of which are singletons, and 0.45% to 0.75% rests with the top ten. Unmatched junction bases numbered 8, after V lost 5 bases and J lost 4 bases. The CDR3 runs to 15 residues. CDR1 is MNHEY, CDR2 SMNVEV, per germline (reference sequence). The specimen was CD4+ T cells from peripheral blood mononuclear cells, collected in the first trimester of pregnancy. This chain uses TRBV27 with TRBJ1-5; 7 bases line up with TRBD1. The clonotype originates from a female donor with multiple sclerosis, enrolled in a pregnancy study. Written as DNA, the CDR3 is TGTGCCAGCAGTCCACAGGGGCTACGAAATCAGCCCCAGCATTTT. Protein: CASSPQGLRNQPQHF.